The 24 T cell receptor beta chains reported below all come from one sample, sequenced in a study of OX40 agonist ivuxolimab in advanced cancers. Produced via immunoSEQ multiplex PCR; TCRdb's table is partial and in-frame only. The sample has roughly 120,000 clones, 75% to 90% seen once. The input for sequencing was CD4+ or CD8+ T cells sorted from blood, taken in a trial of the OX40 agonist ivuxolimab. The receptors come from an adult with an advanced solid tumor such as melanoma, head and neck, liver or kidney cancer.

V gene TRBV11-2 combines with J gene TRBJ2-1; TRBD1 agrees at 9 bases. Germline V lookup: CDR1 SGHAT, CDR2 FQNNGV. The J segment lost 6 bases and the V segment lost 1 base, leaving 7 bases of the junction unmatched. This CDR3 region has 16 residues. DNA of the CDR3: TGTGCCAGCAGCTTAGGCGGGACAGGGACATTCAATGAGCAGTTCTTC. This gives the protein CASSLGGTGTFNEQFF.

J is TRBJ2-7 and V is TRBV6-1; 7 bases map to TRBD1. Germline V gives CDR1 MNHNS, CDR2 SASEGT. This CDR3 has 13 amino acids. Unmatched junction bases numbered 3, after V lost 5 bases and J lost 2 bases. The chain's CDR3 is CASSPGTAYEQYF. CDR3 in DNA: TGTGCCAGCAGTCCTGGGACAGCCTACGAGCAGTACTTC.

In this sample, this clone turned up once. The chain has TRBV15 and TRBJ2-2, with 8 bases lining up with TRBD2. With V trimmed by 0 bases and J by 0 bases, 0 bases remained unmatched. The CDR3 extends over 16 amino acids. Germline assignment: CDR1 LNHNV and CDR2 YYDKDF (reference sequence). The CDR3 sequence: CATSRELAANTGELFF. Here the CDR3 DNA reads TGTGCCACCAGCAGAGAACTAGCGGCGAACACCGGGGAGCTGTTTTTT. Using reference TRBV15 and TRBJ2-2 for the parts outside the CDR3, the full variable domain is DAMVIQNPRYQVTQFGKPVTLSCSQTLNHNVMYWYQQKSSQAPKLLFHYYDKDFNNEADTPDNFQSRRPNTSFCFLDIRSPGLGDTAMYLCATSRELAANTGELFFGEGSRLTVL.

V is TRBV27 and J is TRBJ2-1; TRBD1 matches at 9 bases. CDR3 length: 15 residues. V trimming: 4 bases; J trimming: 7 bases; junction bases outside the gene matches: 8. Germline lookup yields CDR1 MNHEY and CDR2 SMNVEV (reference sequence). The CDR3 sequence: CASSYNRGRGNEQFF. Here the CDR3 DNA reads TGTGCCAGCAGTTACAACAGGGGGCGAGGGAATGAGCAGTTCTTC.

The V and J genes are TRBV7-2 and TRBJ2-5; D is undetermined. CDR1 and CDR2 from the germline V gene are SGHTA and FQGNSA. This CDR3 is built from 13 residues. The ends were cut back, 1 base at V and 5 bases at J, with 8 bases in the middle. The CDR3 DNA is TGTGCCAGCAGCTTAGTAGACGCTGAGACCCAGTACTTC. Protein: CASSLVDAETQYF. Full variable domain (rest looked up from reference TRBV7-2 and TRBJ2-5): GAGVSQSPSNKVTEKGKDVELRCDPISGHTALYWYRQSLGQGLEFLIYFQGNSAPDKSGLPSDRFSAERTGGSVSTLTIQRTQQEDSAVYLCASSLVDAETQYFGPGTRLLVL.

The chain recombines TRBV5-5 with TRBJ1-4; D not resolved. Trimming removed 3 bases from V and 2 bases from J, with 8 bases in between. The CDR3 is made up of 14 amino acids. From germline, CDR1 is SGHKS and CDR2 YYEKEE (reference sequence). CDR3 coding DNA: TGTGCCAGCAGCTCCAAGAGGACTAATGAAAAACTGTTTTTT. As protein: CASSSKRTNEKLFF.

The V gene is TRBV15, the J gene TRBJ1-5, with TRBD1 matching 8 bases. Germline trimming cut 1 base from V and 6 bases from J; bases unmatched to any gene: 5. In germline, CDR1 is LNHNV, CDR2 YYDKDF (reference sequence). The CDR3 totals 15 residues. The DNA for the CDR3 is TGTGCCACCAGCAGAGGCAGGGGGCGTTTTCAGCCCCAGCATTTT. Residues: CATSRGRGRFQPQHF.

CDR3 in DNA: TGCGCCAGCAGCCCACGGACGGGACCAAGAGAGACCCAGTACTTC. It yields the protein CASSPRTGPRETQYF. This chain joins TRBV5-1 and TRBJ2-5; D tentatively reads TRBD1 or TRBD2 (5 bases each). The V end was cut by 4 bases, the J end by 4 bases, with 17 bases between. CDR3 length equals 15 residues. The germline gives CDR1 SGHRS, CDR2 YFSETQ.

This clone showed up just once. The rearrangement uses TRBV10-1 and TRBJ2-2; possibly TRBD1 for D (6 bases). The CDR3 is made up of 15 amino acids. V was cut by 3 bases and J by 6 bases, with 14 bases left in between. The germline gives CDR1 WNHNN, CDR2 SYGVQD (reference sequence). The CDR3 protein is CASSDLGGAAGELFF. CDR3 coding DNA: TGCGCCAGCAGTGACCTAGGGGGAGCGGCCGGGGAGCTGTTTTTT.

The chain is built from TRBV18 and TRBJ2-3, with D hard to call. The CDR3 extends over 12 amino acids. The germline gives CDR1 KGHSH, CDR2 LQKENI. V was shortened by 5 bases and J by 5 bases, with 8 bases between the two germline ends. The CDR3 sequence: CASSKQLDTQYF. For the CDR3, the DNA is TGTGCCAGCTCAAAACAGTTAGATACGCAGTATTTT.

The V and J genes are TRBV10-3 and TRBJ2-5; 11 bases match TRBD2. This CDR3 contains 15 residues. V was clipped by 7 bases and J by 5 bases; unmatched bases: 9. CDR1 ENHRY and CDR2 SYGVKD come from the germline V gene. For the CDR3, the DNA is TGTGCCATCACCGTAGCGGGGGGGCGCGGTGAGACCCAGTACTTC. Encoded protein: CAITVAGGRGETQYF.

The chain recombines TRBV5-8 with TRBJ2-4; D is uncertain. The V end was cut by 2 bases, the J end by 0 bases, with 12 bases between. Per germline, CDR1 SGHTS and CDR2 YDEGEE. The CDR3 loop spans 16 amino acids. The CDR3 spells CASSFGRTLAKNIQYF. CDR3 coding DNA: TGTGCCAGCAGCTTTGGGCGGACCCTAGCCAAAAACATTCAGTACTTC. The entire variable domain, with the rest obtained from reference TRBV5-8 and TRBJ2-4, is as follows: EAGVTQSPTHLIKTRGQQATLRCSPISGHTSVYWYQQALGLGLQFLLWYDEGEERNRGNFPPRFSGRQFPNYSSELNVNALELEDSALYLCASSFGRTLAKNIQYFGAGTRLSVL.

The chain carries TRBV18 and TRBJ2-2, with unresolved D. Germline V lookup: CDR1 KGHSH, CDR2 LQKENI. The CDR3 is 13 residues long. Trimming shortened V by 2 bases and J by 5 bases, and 6 bases separated the two germline ends. This CDR3 reads CASSPDVTGELFF. The CDR3 DNA reads as TGTGCCAGCTCACCAGATGTGACCGGGGAGCTGTTTTTT. The whole variable domain, remainder taken from reference TRBV18 and TRBJ2-2, is NAGVMQNPRHLVRRRGQEARLRCSPMKGHSHVYWYRQLPEEGLKFMVYLQKENIIDESGMPKERFSAEFPKEGPSILRIQQVVRGDSAAYFCASSPDVTGELFFGEGSRLTVL.

The CDR3 protein is CASSRQGQDTEAFF. Written as DNA, the CDR3 is TGTGCCAGCAGCCGCCAGGGACAGGACACTGAAGCTTTCTTT. The V and J genes are TRBV7-3 and TRBJ1-1, with 8 bases aligning to TRBD1. Germline loops: CDR1 SGHTA, CDR2 FQGTGA. J gave up 3 bases and V 5 bases, and 5 bases lay outside the gene matches. The CDR3 extends over 14 amino acids.

The gene calls are TRBV28 and TRBJ2-7; D possibly uses TRBD1 or TRBD2 (7 bases each). Trimming shortened V by 6 bases and J by 5 bases, and 20 bases separated the two germline ends. There are 15 residues in the CDR3. CDR1 and CDR2 (germline): MDHEN, SYDVKM. CDR3 bases: TGTGCCAGCAGCCGCCAGGGAGGGGGCGCCAACGAGCAGTACTTC. It encodes CASSRQGGGANEQYF.

This clone was counted between two and nine times. The rearrangement joins TRBV19 to TRBJ1-2, with D unclear. V lost 1 base to trimming and J lost 7 bases, with 13 bases between them. Germline CDR1 reads LNHDA; CDR2 reads SQIVND (reference sequence). The CDR3 is 14 amino acids. This chain's CDR3 is CASSIAGRDAGYTF. CDR3 DNA sequence: TGTGCCAGTAGTATAGCGGGAAGGGATGCTGGCTACACCTTC. The variable domain in full, with the rest retrieved from reference TRBV19 and TRBJ1-2, is DGGITQSPKYLFRKEGQNVTLSCEQNLNHDAMYWYRQDPGQGLRLIYYSQIVNDFQKGDIAEGYSVSREKKESFPLTVTSAQKNPTAFYLCASSIAGRDAGYTFGSGTRLTVV.

The gene calls are TRBV28 and TRBJ2-7; 8 positions match TRBD2. Germline V CDR1 and CDR2: MDHEN, SYDVKM. V shed 4 bases, J shed 4 bases, and the junction held 12 bases outside the gene matches. This CDR3 is 16 amino acids long. The CDR3 sequence is CASSSLAGGSSYEQYF. The CDR3 DNA sequence: TGTGCCAGCAGTTCCCTGGCGGGGGGCTCTTCATACGAGCAGTACTTC.

This sequence joins TRBV6-6 and TRBJ1-1, with D perhaps matching TRBD1 (5 bases). The CDR3 runs 15 residues. Germline V gives CDR1 MNHNY, CDR2 SVGAGI (reference sequence). V was cut by 5 bases and J by 1 base, with 14 bases left in between. The CDR3, as DNA: TGTGCCAGCAGTGGATCAATCGACAGGAACACTGAAGCTTTCTTT. Residues: CASSGSIDRNTEAFF.

V and J are TRBV30 and TRBJ2-2; D gene ambiguous. Trimming removed 3 bases at V and 5 bases at J, with 13 bases between. The germline V gene encodes CDR1 GTSNPN and CDR2 SVGIG (reference sequence). The CDR3 consists of 14 residues. The CDR3 DNA is TGTGCCTGGAGAGATTGGTGGGGAACCGGGGAGCTGTTTTTT. Translating it yields CAWRDWWGTGELFF. Based on the CDR3 plus reference TRBV30 and TRBJ2-2, the full variable domain is SQTIHQWPATLVQPVGSPLSLECTVEGTSNPNLYWYRQAAGRGLQLLFYSVGIGQISSEVPQNLSASRPQDRQFILSSKKLLLSDSGFYLCAWRDWWGTGELFFGEGSRLTVL.

The gene calls are TRBV5-4 and TRBJ2-3; D is possibly TRBD2 (7 bases). This CDR3 spans 18 amino acids. CDR1 is SGHNT, CDR2 YYREEE, per germline (reference sequence). The V end lost 4 bases, the J end lost 3 bases, and 24 bases lay between the germline ends. The CDR3 DNA reads TGTGCCAGCAGCCCGAAGGGGGGAGGCGGGGGAACAACAGATACGCAGTATTTT. The encoded protein is CASSPKGGGGGTTDTQYF.

V and J are TRBV6-1 and TRBJ1-5, with a possible D match to TRBD1 (6 bases). V was pared by 6 bases and J by 5 bases, with 14 bases between. The CDR3 has 14 amino acids. CDR1 MNHNS and CDR2 SASEGT come from the germline V gene. The chain's CDR3 is CASRKNRDHQPQHF. CDR3 coding DNA: TGTGCCAGCAGAAAAAACAGGGACCATCAGCCCCAGCATTTT.

The sample holds one count of this clone. This specimen includes other DNA sequences encoding the same CDR3. V and J are TRBV30 and TRBJ1-5; D is unresolved. Germline lookup yields CDR1 GTSNPN and CDR2 SVGIG (reference sequence). The V end was cut by 1 base, the J end by 3 bases, with 4 bases between. This CDR3 is built from 12 residues. This chain's CDR3 is CAWSGSNQPQHF. The DNA for the CDR3 is TGTGCCTGGAGTGGGTCCAATCAGCCCCAGCATTTT.

The CDR3 sequence: CASSTRTGGDQPQHF. The CDR3 nucleotides read TGTGCCAGCAGTACCCGGACAGGGGGGGATCAGCCCCAGCATTTT. The V and J genes are TRBV2 and TRBJ1-5; TRBD1 matches 10 bases. This CDR3 comprises 15 residues. V gave up 5 bases and J gave up 5 bases; unmatched junction bases: 6. The germline CDR1 and CDR2 sequences are SNHLY and FYNNEI.

The CDR3 coding sequence is TGTGCCACCAGCACCGAGGGAGGGGGTTACAATGAGCAGTTCTTC. Translation gives CATSTEGGGYNEQFF. The rearrangement joins TRBV15 to TRBJ2-1; tentative D call: TRBD2 (7 bases). V was shortened by 4 bases and J by 4 bases, with 14 bases between the two germline ends. CDR3 length equals 15 residues. Per germline, CDR1 LNHNV and CDR2 YYDKDF (reference sequence). The complete variable domain, with remaining parts taken from reference TRBV15 and TRBJ2-1, reads DAMVIQNPRYQVTQFGKPVTLSCSQTLNHNVMYWYQQKSSQAPKLLFHYYDKDFNNEADTPDNFQSRRPNTSFCFLDIRSPGLGDTAMYLCATSTEGGGYNEQFFGPGTRLTVL.